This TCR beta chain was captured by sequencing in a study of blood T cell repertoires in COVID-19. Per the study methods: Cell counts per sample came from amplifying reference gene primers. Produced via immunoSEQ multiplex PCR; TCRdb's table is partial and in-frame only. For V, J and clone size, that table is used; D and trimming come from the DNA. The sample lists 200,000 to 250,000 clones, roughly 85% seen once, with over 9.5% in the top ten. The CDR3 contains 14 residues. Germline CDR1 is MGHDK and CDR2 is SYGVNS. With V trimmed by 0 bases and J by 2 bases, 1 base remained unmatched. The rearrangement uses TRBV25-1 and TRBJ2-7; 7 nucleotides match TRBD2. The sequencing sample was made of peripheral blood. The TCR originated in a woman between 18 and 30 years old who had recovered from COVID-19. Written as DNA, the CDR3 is TGTGCCAGCAGTGAATACGGGAGGCCCTACGAGCAGTACTTC. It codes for CASSEYGRPYEQYF.